The clone carrying this T cell receptor (beta chain) was counted many times. What it binds is not known. The germline V gene encodes CDR1 LGHDT and CDR2 YNNKEL (reference sequence). The germline V and J ends were trimmed by 4 bases and 0 bases, with 7 bases remaining between them. The CDR3 loop spans 14 amino acids. These data are taken from a study of identical twins. Findings and limits, study-wide: Abundant beta clonotypes from cord blood had fewer insertions, unlike memory repertoires, which showed none. Invariant populations such as MAIT and iNKT cells could partly muddle zero-insertion analyses. Recombination models fit unrelated individuals' TCR alpha sharing but underestimated twins'.

A universal primer site was added by template switching, and unique molecular identifiers were carried by the cDNA. Each CDR3 protein gets one entry after TCRdb re-called the 5' RACE reads with MiXCR. The sample has about 220,000 distinct CDR3 sequences, less than 8% seen once. The same specimen was also included in a second study, on yellow fever vaccine responses in identical twins.

Sequencing was done on a sample of memory (CD45RO+) T cells sorted from blood. The source is a woman aged 18-29 years in good health. The chain couples TRBV3-1 to TRBJ2-1; D remains ambiguous. The CDR3 here is CASSRISSYNEQFF. The CDR3 DNA sequence: TGTGCCAGCAGCCGAATAAGCTCCTACAATGAGCAGTTCTTC.